Listed below are T cell receptor beta chains from one sample, sequenced in a study of T cell changes during pregnancy in multiple sclerosis. Assay: immunoSEQ multiplex PCR; the TCRdb copy retains only in-frame clones and omits some. The repertoire holds about 51,000 clones, 90% to 95% seen once, with about 0.6% in the top ten. This specimen was CD4+ T cells from peripheral blood mononuclear cells, taken in the second trimester of pregnancy. These receptors all stem from a female donor with multiple sclerosis, enrolled in a pregnancy study. Each CDR3 is given with its conserved first and last residue. The D gene is left open where the match is weak. Clone size is shown for a subset of rows, as once, few, many or a class of expanded clone.

v_call	j_call	d_call	clone_size	cdr3_aa	cdr3_nt
TRBV19	TRBJ2-1	TRBD2	.	CASSFRGGGSYNEQFF	TGTGCCAGTAGTTTTCGGGGCGGGGGGTCCTACAATGAGCAGTTCTTC
TRBV19	TRBJ1-5	.	.	CASRPRGYSNQPQHF	TGTGCCAGTAGACCCCGAGGGTATAGCAATCAGCCCCAGCATTTT
TRBV4-1	TRBJ1-3	.	.	CASSQAGIGNTIYF	TGCGCCAGCAGCCAAGCAGGGATAGGAAACACCATATATTTT
TRBV5-5	TRBJ1-1	.	.	CASSPRDTYFGAFF	TGTGCCAGCAGCCCCAGGGACACCTATTTTGGGGCTTTCTTT
TRBV4-3	TRBJ2-1	TRBD2	.	CASSQEGRGGHNEQFF	TGCGCCAGCAGCCAAGAGGGGCGGGGGGGCCACAATGAGCAGTTCTTC
TRBV19	TRBJ1-6	TRBD1	.	CASRKQGDHRDSPLHF	TGTGCCAGCAGGAAACAGGGGGACCACAGGGATTCACCCCTCCACTTT
TRBV7-2	TRBJ2-1	TRBD2	.	CASSHGRGFHNEQFF	TGTGCCAGCAGCCATGGGCGGGGGTTTCACAATGAGCAGTTCTTC
TRBV4-1	TRBJ2-1	.	.	CASSQVDILSYNEQFF	TGCGCCAGCAGCCAAGTGGACATTCTCTCCTACAATGAGCAGTTCTTC
TRBV9	TRBJ2-5	TRBD1	.	CASSVYDRGGQETQYF	TGTGCCAGCAGCGTATACGACAGGGGCGGTCAAGAGACCCAGTACTTC
TRBV9	TRBJ1-1	TRBD1	once	CASSFRDRENTEAFF	TGTGCCAGCAGCTTCAGGGACAGGGAGAACACTGAAGCTTTCTTT
TRBV28	TRBJ2-7	TRBD2	.	CASSPSGVLYYEQYF	TGTGCCAGCAGCCCAAGCGGGGTCTTGTACTACGAGCAGTACTTC
TRBV4-2	TRBJ1-1	.	.	CASSGRREDKLNTEAFF	TGTGCCAGCAGCGGACGGCGGGAAGATAAACTGAACACTGAAGCTTTCTTT
TRBV4-2	TRBJ2-3	TRBD1	.	CASSQVGQGITDTQYF	TGTGCCAGCAGCCAGGTGGGACAGGGAATCACAGATACGCAGTATTTT
TRBV7-2	TRBJ1-5	.	.	CASSPVGESQPQHF	TGTGCCAGCAGCCCAGTAGGAGAGAGTCAGCCCCAGCATTTT
TRBV7-2	TRBJ1-6	.	.	CASSPGQTYNSPLHF	TGTGCCAGCAGCCCTGGACAAACCTATAATTCACCCCTCCACTTT
TRBV5-6	TRBJ1-1	TRBD1	.	CASSFRDRGNTEAFF	TGTGCCAGCAGCTTTCGGGACAGGGGCAACACTGAAGCTTTCTTT
TRBV18	TRBJ1-1	.	.	CASSPGGGYRTEAFF	TGTGCCAGCTCACCAGGGGGGGGCTACCGCACTGAAGCTTTCTTT
TRBV27	TRBJ1-2	.	.	CASSRRGFNDDYTF	TGTGCCAGCAGCCGACGGGGGTTTAACGATGACTACACCTTC
TRBV18	TRBJ1-4	TRBD1	.	CASSPDLLTGGADEKLFF	TGTGCCAGCTCACCGGATCTTTTAACAGGGGGCGCGGATGAAAAACTGTTTTTT
TRBV10-3	TRBJ2-2	.	.	CAISDVGSDTGELFF	TGTGCCATCAGTGATGTGGGGAGCGACACCGGGGAGCTGTTTTTT
TRBV5-5	TRBJ1-1	.	.	CASSPLAGFRAEAFF	TGTGCCAGCAGCCCTCTAGCTGGGTTCCGGGCTGAAGCTTTCTTT
TRBV27	TRBJ2-7	TRBD1	once	CASTRGRNSYEQYF	TGTGCCAGCACCAGGGGGCGGAACTCCTACGAGCAGTACTTC
TRBV12-5	TRBJ2-1	TRBD1	.	CASGLLQPTPGQGANEQFF	TGTGCTAGTGGTTTGCTGCAACCCACACCGGGACAGGGGGCCAATGAGCAGTTCTTC
TRBV27	TRBJ1-2	.	.	CASSFRGAGGYTF	TGTGCCAGCAGTTTTCGAGGGGCGGGAGGCTACACCTTC
TRBV29-1	TRBJ1-2	TRBD1	once	CSVIPGQSYGYTF	TGCAGCGTTATTCCGGGACAGTCTTATGGCTACACCTTC
TRBV5-1	TRBJ2-1	TRBD2	.	CASSLPSLAGSDNEQFF	TGCGCCAGCAGCCTACCGTCCCTAGCGGGGTCGGACAATGAGCAGTTCTTC
TRBV6-1	TRBJ1-2	.	few	CASSERGTF	TGTGCCAGCAGTGAAAGGGGGACCTTC
TRBV5-4	TRBJ2-7	TRBD2	.	CASSRGLAGGRSYEQYF	TGTGCCAGCAGCCGGGGACTAGCGGGGGGAAGGTCCTACGAGCAGTACTTC
TRBV23-1	TRBJ1-2	.	.	CASSQMGRTYGYTF	TGCGCCAGCAGTCAAATGGGGAGGACGTATGGCTACACCTTC
TRBV19	TRBJ2-6	TRBD1	.	CASSIDGTGSSGANVLTF	TGTGCCAGTAGTATAGATGGGACAGGCAGCTCTGGGGCCAACGTCCTGACTTTC
TRBV18	TRBJ2-3	.	.	CASSPPRQPGTDTQYF	TGTGCCAGCTCACCACCGAGGCAGCCGGGCACAGATACGCAGTATTTT
TRBV14	TRBJ2-1	TRBD1	.	CASSQAGGLTYNEQFF	TGTGCCAGCAGCCAGGCAGGGGGCCTTACCTACAATGAGCAGTTCTTC
TRBV7-9	TRBJ1-1	.	.	CASSPRTANTEAFF	TGTGCCAGCAGCCCCCGGACAGCGAACACTGAAGCTTTCTTT
TRBV14	TRBJ2-3	TRBD1	.	CASSRLPGQSTTDTQYF	TGTGCCAGCAGCCGTCTCCCGGGACAGTCAACCACAGATACGCAGTATTTT
TRBV6-5	TRBJ2-7	TRBD1	.	CASKGQAGLYEQYF	TGTGCCAGCAAAGGACAGGCAGGACTTTACGAGCAGTACTTC
TRBV4-3	TRBJ1-6	TRBD1	.	CASSPDRANSPLHF	TGCGCCAGCAGCCCCGACAGGGCCAATTCACCCCTCCACTTT
TRBV13	TRBJ2-3	TRBD2	.	CASRLLAGPSDTQYF	TGTGCCAGCCGCCTCCTAGCGGGGCCGTCAGATACGCAGTATTTT
TRBV7-3	TRBJ2-6	TRBD1	.	CASSPTGGSGANVLTF	TGTGCCAGCAGCCCGACAGGGGGTTCTGGGGCCAACGTCCTGACTTTC
TRBV6-5	TRBJ2-7	.	.	CASSYSQAMSSYEQYF	TGTGCCAGCAGTTACTCCCAGGCAATGAGCTCCTACGAGCAGTACTTC
TRBV6-5	TRBJ1-2	.	.	CATRGANGYRDTF	TGTGCCACTAGAGGTGCTAACGGTTATCGCGACACCTTC
TRBV7-2	TRBJ1-1	.	.	CASSRQTGFEAFF	TGTGCCAGCAGCCGCCAAACGGGATTTGAAGCTTTCTTT
TRBV5-1	TRBJ1-1	TRBD1	.	CASSLPGDRVNTEAFF	TGCGCCAGCAGCTTGCCCGGGGACAGGGTGAACACTGAAGCTTTCTTT
TRBV19	TRBJ2-6	TRBD1	.	CATDGQGAGANVLTF	TGTGCCACCGATGGACAGGGGGCTGGGGCCAACGTCCTGACTTTC
TRBV4-1	TRBJ1-6	TRBD1	.	CASSSLTGGSYNSPLHF	TGCGCCAGCAGCTCCTTGACAGGGGGCTCCTATAATTCACCCCTCCACTTT
TRBV19	TRBJ1-1	TRBD1	.	CASSRDRRDNTEAFF	TGTGCCAGTAGCCGGGACAGGAGGGATAACACTGAAGCTTTCTTT
TRBV10-1	TRBJ2-3	.	once	CARVDGGSTDTQYF	TGCGCCAGGGTGGACGGGGGAAGCACAGATACGCAGTATTTT
TRBV6-1	TRBJ2-2	.	.	CASSGGINTGELFF	TGTGCCAGCAGTGGAGGGATCAACACCGGGGAGCTGTTTTTT